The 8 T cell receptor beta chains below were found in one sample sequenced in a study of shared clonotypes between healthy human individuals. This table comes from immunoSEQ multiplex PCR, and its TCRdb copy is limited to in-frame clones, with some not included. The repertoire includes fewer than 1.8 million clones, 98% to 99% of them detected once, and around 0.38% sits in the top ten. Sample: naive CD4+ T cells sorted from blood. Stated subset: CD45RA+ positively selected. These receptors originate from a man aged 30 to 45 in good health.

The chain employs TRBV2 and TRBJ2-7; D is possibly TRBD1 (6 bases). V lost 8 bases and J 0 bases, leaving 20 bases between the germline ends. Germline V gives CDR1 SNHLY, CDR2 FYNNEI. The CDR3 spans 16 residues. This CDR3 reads CASRGTYPGNSYEQYF. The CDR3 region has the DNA TGTGCCAGCCGTGGGACATATCCGGGGAACTCCTACGAGCAGTACTTC.

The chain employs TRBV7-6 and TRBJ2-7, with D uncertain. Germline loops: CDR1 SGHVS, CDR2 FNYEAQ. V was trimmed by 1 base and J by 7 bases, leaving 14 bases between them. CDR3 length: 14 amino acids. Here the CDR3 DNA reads TGTGCCAGCAGCTTAGGGTCTGGGCTTCGGGAGCAGTACTTC. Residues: CASSLGSGLREQYF. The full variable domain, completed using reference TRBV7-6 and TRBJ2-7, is GAGVSQSPRYKVTKRGQDVALRCDPISGHVSLYWYRQALGQGPEFLTYFNYEAQQDKSGLPNDRFSAERPEGSISTLTIQRTEQRDSAMYRCASSLGSGLREQYFGPGTRLTVT.

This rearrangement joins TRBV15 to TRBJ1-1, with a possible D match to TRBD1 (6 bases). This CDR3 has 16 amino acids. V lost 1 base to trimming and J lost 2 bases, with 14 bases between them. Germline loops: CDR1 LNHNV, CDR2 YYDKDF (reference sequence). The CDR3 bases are TGTGCCACCAGCAGAGTTCCAGGGGAGGTAAACACTGAAGCTTTCTTT. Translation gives CATSRVPGEVNTEAFF.

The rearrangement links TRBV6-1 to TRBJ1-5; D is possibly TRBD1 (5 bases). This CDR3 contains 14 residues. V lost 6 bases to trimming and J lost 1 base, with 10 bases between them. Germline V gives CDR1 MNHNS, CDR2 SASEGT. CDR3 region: CASSPRGSNQPQHF. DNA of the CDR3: TGTGCCAGCAGCCCTAGGGGAAGCAATCAGCCCCAGCATTTT.

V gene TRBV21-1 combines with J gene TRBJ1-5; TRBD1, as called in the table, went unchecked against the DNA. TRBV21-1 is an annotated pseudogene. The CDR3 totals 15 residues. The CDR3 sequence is CASSKVTVSNQPQHF. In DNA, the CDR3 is TGTGCCAGCAGCAAAGTTACAGTTAGCAATCAGCCCCAGCATTTT.

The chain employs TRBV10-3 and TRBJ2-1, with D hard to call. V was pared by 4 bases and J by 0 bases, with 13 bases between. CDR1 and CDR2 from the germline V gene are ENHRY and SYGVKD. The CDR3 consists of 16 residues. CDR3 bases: TGTGCCATCAGTGGCCGTCGGGTGGGCTCCTACAATGAGCAGTTCTTC. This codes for CAISGRRVGSYNEQFF.

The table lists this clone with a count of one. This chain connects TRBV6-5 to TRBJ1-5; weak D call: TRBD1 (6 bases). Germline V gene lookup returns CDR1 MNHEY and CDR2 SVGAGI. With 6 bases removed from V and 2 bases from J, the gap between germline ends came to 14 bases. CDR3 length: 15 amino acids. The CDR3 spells CASRAPGVGNQPQHF. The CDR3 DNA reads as TGTGCCAGCAGGGCCCCAGGGGTGGGCAATCAGCCCCAGCATTTT.

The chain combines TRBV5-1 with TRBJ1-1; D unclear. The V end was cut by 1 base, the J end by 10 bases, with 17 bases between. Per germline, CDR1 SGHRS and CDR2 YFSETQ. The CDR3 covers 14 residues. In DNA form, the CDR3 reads TGCGCCAGCAGCTTGACGCCCGAACGACCGGGAGCTTTCTTT. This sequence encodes CASSLTPERPGAFF. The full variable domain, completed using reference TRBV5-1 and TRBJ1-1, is KAGVTQTPRYLIKTRGQQVTLSCSPISGHRSVSWYQQTPGQGLQFLFEYFSETQRNKGNFPGRFSGRQFSNSRSEMNVSTLELGDSALYLCASSLTPERPGAFFGQGTRLTVV.